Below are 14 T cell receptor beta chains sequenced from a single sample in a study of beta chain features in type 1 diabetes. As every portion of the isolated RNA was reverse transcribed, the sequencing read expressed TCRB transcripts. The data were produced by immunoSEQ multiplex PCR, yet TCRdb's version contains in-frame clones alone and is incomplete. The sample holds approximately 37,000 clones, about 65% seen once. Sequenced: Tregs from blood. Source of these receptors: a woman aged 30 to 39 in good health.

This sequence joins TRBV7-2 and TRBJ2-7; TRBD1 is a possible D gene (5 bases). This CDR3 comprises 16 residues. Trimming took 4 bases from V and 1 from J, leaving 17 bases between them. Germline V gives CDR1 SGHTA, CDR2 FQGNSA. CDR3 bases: TGTGCCAGCAGCTCGAGACCTCAAACAGGTTCCTACGAGCAGTACTTC. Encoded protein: CASSSRPQTGSYEQYF.

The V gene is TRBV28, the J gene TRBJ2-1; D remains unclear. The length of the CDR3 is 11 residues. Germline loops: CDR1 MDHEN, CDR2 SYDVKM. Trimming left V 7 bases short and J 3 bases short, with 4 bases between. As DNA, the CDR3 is TGTGCCAGCAACAACTACAATGAGCAGTTCTTC. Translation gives CASNNYNEQFF.

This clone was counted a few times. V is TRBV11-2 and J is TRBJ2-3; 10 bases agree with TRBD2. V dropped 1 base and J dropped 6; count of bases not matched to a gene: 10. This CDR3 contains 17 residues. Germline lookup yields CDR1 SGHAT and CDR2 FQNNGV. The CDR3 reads CASSLGDPAGGRDTQYF. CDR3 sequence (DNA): TGTGCCAGCAGCTTAGGGGACCCAGCGGGAGGGAGGGATACGCAGTATTTT.

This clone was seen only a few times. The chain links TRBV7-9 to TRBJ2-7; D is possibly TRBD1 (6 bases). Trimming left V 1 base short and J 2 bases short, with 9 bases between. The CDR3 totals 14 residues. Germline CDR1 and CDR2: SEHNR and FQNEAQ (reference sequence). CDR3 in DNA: TGTGCCAGCAGCTTAGGGACAGAAACCTACGAGCAGTACTTC. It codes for CASSLGTETYEQYF.

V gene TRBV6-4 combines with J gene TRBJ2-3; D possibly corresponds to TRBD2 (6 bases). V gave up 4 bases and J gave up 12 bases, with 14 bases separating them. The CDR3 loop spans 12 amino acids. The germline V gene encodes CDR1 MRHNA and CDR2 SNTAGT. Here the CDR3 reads CASSGPGGIQYF. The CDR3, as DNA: TGTGCCAGCAGTGGGCCCGGCGGGATCCAGTATTTT.

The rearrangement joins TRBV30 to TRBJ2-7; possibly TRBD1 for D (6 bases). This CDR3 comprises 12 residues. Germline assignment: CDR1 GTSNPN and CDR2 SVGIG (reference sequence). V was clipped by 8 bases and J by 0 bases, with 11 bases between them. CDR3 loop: CAATGFSYEQYF. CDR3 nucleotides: TGTGCCGCCACAGGGTTCTCCTACGAGCAGTACTTC.

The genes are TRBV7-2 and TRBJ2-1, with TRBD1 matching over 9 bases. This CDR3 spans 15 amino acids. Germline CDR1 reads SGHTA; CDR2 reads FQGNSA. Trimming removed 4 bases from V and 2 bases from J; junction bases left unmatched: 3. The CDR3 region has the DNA TGTGCCAGCAGCTCCGGGACAGGGACCTACAATGAGCAGTTCTTC. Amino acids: CASSSGTGTYNEQFF.

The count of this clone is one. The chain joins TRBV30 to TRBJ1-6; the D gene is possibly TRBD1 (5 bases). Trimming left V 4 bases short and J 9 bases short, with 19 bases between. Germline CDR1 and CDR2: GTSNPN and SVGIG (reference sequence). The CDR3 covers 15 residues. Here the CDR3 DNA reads TGTGCCTGGAAGCACCGAGACAGAAGGGTTTCACCCCTCCACTTT. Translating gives CAWKHRDRRVSPLHF.

The CDR3 coding sequence is TGTGCCAGCAGCTTAGCAACGGTTTTCGACAATGAGCAGTTCTTC. Translated, it gives CASSLATVFDNEQFF. The chain combines TRBV7-2 with TRBJ2-1; no clear D gene. CDR3 length equals 15 residues. Germline V gives CDR1 SGHTA, CDR2 FQGNSA. V lost 0 bases, J lost 5 bases, and 11 bases lay in between. Together with reference TRBV7-2 and TRBJ2-1, the CDR3 gives the full variable domain: GAGVSQSPSNKVTEKGKDVELRCDPISGHTALYWYRQSLGQGLEFLIYFQGNSAPDKSGLPSDRFSAERTGGSVSTLTIQRTQQEDSAVYLCASSLATVFDNEQFFGPGTRLTVL.

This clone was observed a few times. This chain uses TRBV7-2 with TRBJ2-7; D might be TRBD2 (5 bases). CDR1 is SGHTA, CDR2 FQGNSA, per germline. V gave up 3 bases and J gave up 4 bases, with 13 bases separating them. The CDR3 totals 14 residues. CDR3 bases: TGTGCCAGCAGCTTCGGGATAGGAGAGTACGAGCAGTACTTC. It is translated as CASSFGIGEYEQYF.

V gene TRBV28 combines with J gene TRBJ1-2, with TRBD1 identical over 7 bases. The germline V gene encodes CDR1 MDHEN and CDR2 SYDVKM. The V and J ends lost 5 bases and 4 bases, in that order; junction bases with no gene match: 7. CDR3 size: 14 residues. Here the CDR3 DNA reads TGTGCCAGCAGTAAGTCGACAGGGAGCTATGGCTACACCTTC. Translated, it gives CASSKSTGSYGYTF.

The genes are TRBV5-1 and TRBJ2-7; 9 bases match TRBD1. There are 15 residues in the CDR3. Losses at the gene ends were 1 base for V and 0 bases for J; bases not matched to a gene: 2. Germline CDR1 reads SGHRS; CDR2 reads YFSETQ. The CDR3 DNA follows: TGCGCCAGCAGCTTGATGACAGGGGGCTCCTACGAGCAGTACTTC. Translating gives CASSLMTGGSYEQYF.

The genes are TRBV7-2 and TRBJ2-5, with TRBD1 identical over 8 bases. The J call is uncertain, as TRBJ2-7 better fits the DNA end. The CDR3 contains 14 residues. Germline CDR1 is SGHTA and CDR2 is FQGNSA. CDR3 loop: CASSARQGPYEQYF. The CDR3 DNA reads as TGTGCCAGCAGCGCCAGACAGGGGCCCTACGAGCAGTACTTC.

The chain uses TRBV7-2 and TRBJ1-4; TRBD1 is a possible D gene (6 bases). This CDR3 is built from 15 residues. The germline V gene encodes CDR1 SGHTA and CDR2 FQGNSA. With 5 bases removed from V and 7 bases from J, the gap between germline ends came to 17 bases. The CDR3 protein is CASSLMLGAGEKLFF. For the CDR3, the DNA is TGTGCCAGCAGCCTCATGCTGGGGGCGGGTGAAAAACTGTTTTTT. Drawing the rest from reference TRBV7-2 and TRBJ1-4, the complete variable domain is GAGVSQSPSNKVTEKGKDVELRCDPISGHTALYWYRQSLGQGLEFLIYFQGNSAPDKSGLPSDRFSAERTGGSVSTLTIQRTQQEDSAVYLCASSLMLGAGEKLFFGSGTQLSVL.